The rows below give T cell receptor beta chains drawn from one sample of a study of CD8 T cells in ankylosing spondylitis. Each CDR3 protein gets one entry after TCRdb re-called the 5' RACE reads with MiXCR. The table records 250,000 to 400,000 distinct CDR3 sequences, approximately 10% of them present only once. Sequencing was performed on blood, either unsorted or a sorted T cell fraction (not recorded which). These receptors originate from a female donor with ankylosing spondylitis or in good health (not recorded which). Each CDR3 is given with its conserved first and last residue. D genes are given only for firm matches. Expanded clones get a size class; other rows say once, few or many, or leave the size out.

cdr3_nt,cdr3_aa,d_call,clone_size,v_call,j_call
TGCGCCAGCAGCTCCGGACAGTTAGACACCGGGGAGCTGTTTTTT,CASSSGQLDTGELFF,NA,few,TRBV5-1,TRBJ2-2
TGTGCCAGCAGTCCCCTAACCGGGACTAGCGGGCGAGAGACCCAGTACTTC,CASSPLTGTSGRETQYF,TRBD2,many,TRBV27,TRBJ2-5
TGCGCCAGCAGCTTGGAGGGCGGGAGGGCCTACAATGAGCAGTTCTTC,CASSLEGGRAYNEQFF,TRBD2,NA,TRBV5-1,TRBJ2-1
TGCAGTGCTTCTTTCCGGGACAGGGTGGGTCGAACCCAGTACTTC,CSASFRDRVGRTQYF,TRBD1,many,TRBV20-1,TRBJ2-5
TGTGCCAGCAGCTCCCAACACGGGGGTACCTACGAGCAGTACTTC,CASSSQHGGTYEQYF,NA,NA,TRBV7-6,TRBJ2-7
TGTGCCAGCAGCCGCATGCGGGGGGCCCGTAGCTACGAGCAGTACTTC,CASSRMRGARSYEQYF,TRBD2,NA,TRBV7-2,TRBJ2-7
TGCAGTGTCCTGGACAGGGGGTTCAATGAGCAGTTCTTC,CSVLDRGFNEQFF,TRBD1,few,TRBV20-1,TRBJ2-1
TGTGCCAGCACCCCGGAGAGGGACAGGGGGATACACGAGCAGTACTTC,CASTPERDRGIHEQYF,TRBD1,few,TRBV14,TRBJ2-7
TGTGCTATAGGGCGGACCTCCTACGAGCAGTACTTC,CAIGRTSYEQYF,NA,few,TRBV30,TRBJ2-7
TGTGCCAGCAGCTTAGGGACAGGGGGCCTTGGCTACACCTTC,CASSLGTGGLGYTF,TRBD1,few,TRBV13,TRBJ1-2
TGTGCCAGCAGCGTAGGCCCGGGACTAGCGGGGGGTGAGCAGTTCTTC,CASSVGPGLAGGEQFF,TRBD2,NA,TRBV9,TRBJ2-1
TGTGCCACCAAAGCGGGAGGGAGCACCGGGGAGCTGTTTTTT,CATKAGGSTGELFF,TRBD2,NA,TRBV7-9,TRBJ2-2
TGCAGCGTCCTGAAGAAAACTGAAGCTTTCTTT,CSVLKKTEAFF,NA,many,TRBV29-1,TRBJ1-1
TGTGCCAGCAGTTACCTCCGGGACCAGGTCCGGCATTTT,CASSYLRDQVRHF,NA,many,TRBV12-3/TRBV12-4,TRBJ1-5
TGCAGCGCCTCCCGGTCCGAGAACACTGAAGCTTTCTTT,CSASRSENTEAFF,NA,many,TRBV29-1,TRBJ1-1
TGTGCCAGCAGCCCCCGATGGACAGGTGGGACCTCTGGGGCCAACGTCCTGACTTTC,CASSPRWTGGTSGANVLTF,TRBD1,NA,TRBV11-2,TRBJ2-6
TGCAGTGCTAACAGGGGAGCCTCCTACAATGAGCAGTTCTTC,CSANRGASYNEQFF,TRBD1,many,TRBV20-1,TRBJ2-1
TGTGCCAGCAGCTCCGGATTTCAAGAGACCCAGTACTTC,CASSSGFQETQYF,NA,many,TRBV5-6,TRBJ2-5
TGTGCCAGCAGCTTAAAATTACAGGGGTATAATTCACCCCTCCACTTT,CASSLKLQGYNSPLHF,TRBD1,many,TRBV5-5,TRBJ1-6